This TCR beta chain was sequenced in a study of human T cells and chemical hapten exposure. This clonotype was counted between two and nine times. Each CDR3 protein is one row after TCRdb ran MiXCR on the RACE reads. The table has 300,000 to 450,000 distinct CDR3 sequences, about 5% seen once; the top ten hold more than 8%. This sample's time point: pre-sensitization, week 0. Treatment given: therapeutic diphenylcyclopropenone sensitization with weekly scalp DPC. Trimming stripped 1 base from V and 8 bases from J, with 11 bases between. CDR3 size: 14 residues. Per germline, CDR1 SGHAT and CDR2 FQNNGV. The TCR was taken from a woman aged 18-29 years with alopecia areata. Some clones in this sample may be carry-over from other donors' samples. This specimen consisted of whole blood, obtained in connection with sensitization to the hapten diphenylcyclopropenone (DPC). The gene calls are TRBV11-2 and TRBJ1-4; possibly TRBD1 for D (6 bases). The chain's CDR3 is CASSLVDRGEKLFF. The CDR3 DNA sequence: TGTGCCAGCAGCTTAGTGGACAGAGGCGAAAAACTGTTTTTT. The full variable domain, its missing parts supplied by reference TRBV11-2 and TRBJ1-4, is EAGVAQSPRYKIIEKRQSVAFWCNPISGHATLYWYQQILGQGPKLLIQFQNNGVVDDSQLPKDRFSAERLKGVDSTLKIQPAKLEDSAVYLCASSLVDRGEKLFFGSGTQLSVL.